This TCR beta chain was profiled in a study of T cells after posttransplantation cyclophosphamide. This clone appeared many times. Antigen: not known. Study-wide results and caveats: After PTCy, TRB diversity resembled that of CNI/methotrexate controls. Donor-recipient repertoire similarity was low at 1-2 months, rising over year one. Blood and skin or GI T cell repertoires showed limited TRB overlap.

Peripheral blood was collected from the related graft donor on the marrow donation day. This CDR3 has 13 amino acids. V trimming: 4 bases; J trimming: 8 bases; junction bases outside the gene matches: 6. The germline V gene encodes CDR1 SGDLS and CDR2 YYNGEE. Sequencing used immunoSEQ multiplex PCR; TCRdb keeps in-frame clones, though not all of them. Listed here are 20,000 to 30,000 clones without any singletons, the top ten holding less than 5.5%. The V gene is TRBV9, the J gene TRBJ2-1; 7 bases agree with TRBD2. The sequencing input was PBMCs. The receptor's source is a woman aged 45 to 65 in good health, CMV-negative, and a related stem cell transplant donor. The CDR3 protein is CASSTSVGDEQFF. The CDR3 coding sequence is TGTGCCAGCAGCACTAGCGTTGGGGATGAGCAGTTCTTC.